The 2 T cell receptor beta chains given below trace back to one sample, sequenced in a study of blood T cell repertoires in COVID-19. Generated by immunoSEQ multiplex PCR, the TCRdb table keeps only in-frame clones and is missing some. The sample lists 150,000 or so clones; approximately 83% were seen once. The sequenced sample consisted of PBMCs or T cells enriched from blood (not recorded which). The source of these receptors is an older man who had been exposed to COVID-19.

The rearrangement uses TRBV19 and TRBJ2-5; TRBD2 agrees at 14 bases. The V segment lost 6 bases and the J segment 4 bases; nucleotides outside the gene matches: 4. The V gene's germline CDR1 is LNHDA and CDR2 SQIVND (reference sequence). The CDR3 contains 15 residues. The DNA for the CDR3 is TGTGCCAGTAGCACCGGACTAGCGGGAGGAGAGACCCAGTACTTC. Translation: CASSTGLAGGETQYF.

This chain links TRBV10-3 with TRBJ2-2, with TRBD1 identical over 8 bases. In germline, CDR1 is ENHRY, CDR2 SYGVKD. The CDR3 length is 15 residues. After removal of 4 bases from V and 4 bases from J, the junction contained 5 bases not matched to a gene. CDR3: CAISGGQAGTGELFF. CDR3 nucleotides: TGTGCCATCAGTGGGGGACAGGCGGGCACCGGGGAGCTGTTTTTT.